A single T cell receptor beta chain is shown here with its context. The repertoire was sequenced with immunoSEQ multiplex PCR; TCRdb's copy has only in-frame clones and lacks some. The repertoire has about 400,000 clones, 70% to 90% of them found once; the top ten carry over 2%. The sample originates from a study of blood T cell repertoires in COVID-19. Recruits, aged about 18 to 95 years, lived in 20 to 30 US areas. The sequencing sample was made of PBMCs or T cells enriched from blood (not recorded which). The sequence was collected from a woman between 40 and 50 years old with acute COVID-19.

CDR3 sequence (DNA): TGTGCCAGGCCTAGGACAGTGGCTTTGAACACTGAAGCTTTCTTT. It codes for CARPRTVALNTEAFF. The genes are TRBV19 and TRBJ1-1, with TRBD1 as a possible D gene (6 bases). The V end was cut by 9 bases, the J end by 0 bases, with 17 bases between. CDR1 and CDR2 from the germline V gene are LNHDA and SQIVND (reference sequence). The CDR3 is made up of 15 amino acids.